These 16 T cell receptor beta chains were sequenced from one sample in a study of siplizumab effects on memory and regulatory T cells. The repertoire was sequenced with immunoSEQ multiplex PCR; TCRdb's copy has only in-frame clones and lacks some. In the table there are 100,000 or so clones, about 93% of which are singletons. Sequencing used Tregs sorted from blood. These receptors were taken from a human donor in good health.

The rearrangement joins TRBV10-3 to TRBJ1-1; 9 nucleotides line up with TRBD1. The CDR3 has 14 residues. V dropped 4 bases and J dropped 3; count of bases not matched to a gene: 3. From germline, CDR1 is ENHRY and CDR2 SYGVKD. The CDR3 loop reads CAISGRQGDTEAFF. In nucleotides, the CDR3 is TGTGCCATCAGTGGTCGACAGGGGGACACTGAAGCTTTCTTT.

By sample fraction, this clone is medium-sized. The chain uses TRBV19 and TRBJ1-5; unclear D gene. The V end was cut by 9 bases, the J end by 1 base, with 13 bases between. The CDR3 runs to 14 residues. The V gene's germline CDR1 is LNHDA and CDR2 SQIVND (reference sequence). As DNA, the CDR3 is TGTGCCAGCAACCCTTCGGGAAGCAATCAGCCCCAGCATTTT. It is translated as CASNPSGSNQPQHF.

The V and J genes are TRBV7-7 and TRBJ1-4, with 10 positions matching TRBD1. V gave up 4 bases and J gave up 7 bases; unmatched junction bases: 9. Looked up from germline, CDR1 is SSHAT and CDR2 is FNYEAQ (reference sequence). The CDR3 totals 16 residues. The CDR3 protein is CASSSHGQGEGEKLFF. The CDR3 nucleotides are TGTGCCAGCAGCTCCCATGGACAGGGGGAAGGTGAAAAACTGTTTTTT.

In DNA form, the CDR3 reads TGCGCCAGCAGCTTGGTTAACAGGGGACCCACTGAAGCTTTCTTT. Translated: CASSLVNRGPTEAFF. V usage is TRBV5-1 and J usage is TRBJ1-1; 7 bases are a match to TRBD1. V lost 0 bases and J lost 4; bases outside the gene matches: 6. This CDR3 is 15 amino acids long. CDR1 SGHRS and CDR2 YFSETQ come from the germline V gene.

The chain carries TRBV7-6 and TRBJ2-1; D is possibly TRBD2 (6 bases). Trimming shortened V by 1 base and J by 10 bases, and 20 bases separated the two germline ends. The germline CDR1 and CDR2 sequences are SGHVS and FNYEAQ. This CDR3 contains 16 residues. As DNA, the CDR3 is TGTGCCAGCAGCTTAGGCTTTGAAGCGGCGGCGGGGGAGCAGTTCTTC. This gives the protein CASSLGFEAAAGEQFF.

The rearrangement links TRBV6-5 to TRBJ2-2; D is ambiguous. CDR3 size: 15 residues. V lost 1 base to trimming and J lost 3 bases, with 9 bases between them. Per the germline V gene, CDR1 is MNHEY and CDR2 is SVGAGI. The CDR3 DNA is TGTGCCAGCAGTTACTATTCTTCCCACACCGGGGAGCTGTTTTTT. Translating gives CASSYYSSHTGELFF.

In nucleotides, the CDR3 is TGTGCCAGCAGACCCGGGACAGATACGCAGTATTTT. It codes for CASRPGTDTQYF. V usage is TRBV6-1 and J usage is TRBJ2-3; no reliable D call. CDR1 and CDR2 from the germline V gene are MNHNS and SASEGT. The CDR3 is made up of 12 amino acids. Trimming pared 6 bases from V and 3 bases from J, leaving 7 bases between.

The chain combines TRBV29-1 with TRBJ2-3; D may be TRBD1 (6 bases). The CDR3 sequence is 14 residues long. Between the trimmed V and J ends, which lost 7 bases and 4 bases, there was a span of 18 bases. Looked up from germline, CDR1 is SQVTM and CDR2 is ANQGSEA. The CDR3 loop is CSAHTGLGADTQYF. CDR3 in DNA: TGCAGCGCCCATACAGGGCTGGGGGCAGATACGCAGTATTTT.

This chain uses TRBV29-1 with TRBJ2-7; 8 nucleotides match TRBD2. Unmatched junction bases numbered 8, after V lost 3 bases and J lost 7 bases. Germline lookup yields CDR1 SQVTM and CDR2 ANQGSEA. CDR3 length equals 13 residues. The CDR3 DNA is TGCAGCGTTGATCTAGCGGGTCTGAAGGAGCAGTACTTC. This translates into CSVDLAGLKEQYF.

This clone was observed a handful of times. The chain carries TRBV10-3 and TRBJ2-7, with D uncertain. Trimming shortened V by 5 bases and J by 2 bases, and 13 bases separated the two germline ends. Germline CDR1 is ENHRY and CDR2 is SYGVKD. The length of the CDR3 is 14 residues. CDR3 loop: CAISRGPRPYEQYF. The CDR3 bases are TGTGCCATCAGTCGCGGCCCTCGGCCCTACGAGCAGTACTTC.

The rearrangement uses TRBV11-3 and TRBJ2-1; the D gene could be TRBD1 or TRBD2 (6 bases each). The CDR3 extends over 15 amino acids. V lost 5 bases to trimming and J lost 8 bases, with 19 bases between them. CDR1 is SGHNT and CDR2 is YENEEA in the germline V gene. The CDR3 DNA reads TGTGCCAGCAGCCTTAGGACCCGGGGGCGGGATGAGCAGTTCTTC. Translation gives CASSLRTRGRDEQFF.

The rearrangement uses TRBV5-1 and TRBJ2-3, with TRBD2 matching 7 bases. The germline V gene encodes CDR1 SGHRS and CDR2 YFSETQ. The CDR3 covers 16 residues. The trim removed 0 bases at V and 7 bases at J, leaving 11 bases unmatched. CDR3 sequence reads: CASSLAAGVIGNTQYF. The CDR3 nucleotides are TGCGCCAGCAGCTTGGCGGCGGGAGTGATAGGCAATACGCAGTATTTT.

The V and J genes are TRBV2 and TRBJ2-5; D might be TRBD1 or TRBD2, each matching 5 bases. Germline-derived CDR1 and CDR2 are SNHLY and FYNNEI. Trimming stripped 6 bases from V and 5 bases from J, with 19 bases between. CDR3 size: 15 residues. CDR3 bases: TGTGCCAGCAGCCCCTCAGGACACCCGGGGGAGACCCAGTACTTC. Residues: CASSPSGHPGETQYF.

The CDR3 DNA sequence: TGTGCCAGCAGTTACGGACGGGGAATCTCTGGAAACACCATATATTTT. This encodes CASSYGRGISGNTIYF. The J gene is TRBJ1-3, the V gene TRBV6-5; D is undetermined. This CDR3 contains 16 residues. Germline V gives CDR1 MNHEY, CDR2 SVGAGI. Trimming left V 2 bases short and J 0 bases short, with 11 bases between.

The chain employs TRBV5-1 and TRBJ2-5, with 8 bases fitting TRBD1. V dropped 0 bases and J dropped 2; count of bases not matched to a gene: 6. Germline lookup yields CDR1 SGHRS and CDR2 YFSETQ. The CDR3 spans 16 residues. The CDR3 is CASSLGTGTDQETQYF. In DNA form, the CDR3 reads TGCGCCAGCAGCTTGGGGACAGGGACTGATCAAGAGACCCAGTACTTC.

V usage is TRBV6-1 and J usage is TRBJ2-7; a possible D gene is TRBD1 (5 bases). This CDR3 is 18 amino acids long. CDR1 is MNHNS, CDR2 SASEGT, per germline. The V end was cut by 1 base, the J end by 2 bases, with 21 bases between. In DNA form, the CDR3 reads TGTGCCAGCAGTGAAGTTAGTGTAGGAACAGGTCGTACCTACGAGCAGTACTTC. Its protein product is CASSEVSVGTGRTYEQYF.